This T cell receptor (beta chain) was observed in a study of T cells in localized non-small cell lung cancer (dated by TCRdb to 2018 to 2021). Regarding the research as a whole: T cell repertoires of 200 to 250 early-stage NSCLC patients were analyzed, with tumors being compared against uninvolved tumor-adjacent lungs. All 240 or so NSCLC patients in the cohort were treatment-naive and had localized lung tumors that were resected. A mean age of around 66 years was recorded for the NSCLC patients, of whom under 150 were male and 107 were female.

At the junction V is shortened by 5 bases and J by 0 bases, with 8 bases in between. Spanning cysteine to phenylalanine, the CDR3 consists of 15 amino acids. CDR3 DNA only is kept here, 45 bases in frame from base 1. The germline V gene sets CDR1 to SGHTA and CDR2 to FQGNSA. Concerning this clone itself: Its antigen remains unidentified. Base-call qualities are not available, and no considerably larger clone is one nucleotide away.

At diagnosis, tumor, uninvolved tumor-adjacent lung and peripheral blood were collected and then preserved as a mix of FFPE and fresh-frozen material. Blood samples were analyzed as peripheral blood mononuclear cells for TCR repertoire profiling. The immunoSEQ Assay was used to sequence TCR beta CDR3 regions from DNA. The original methods were these. To compute T cell density, TCR beta template counts were normalized to usable DNA, which was estimated by amplifying housekeeping genes. Richness was estimated with the preseqR package, extrapolating to 400,000 templates for PBMC samples and 120,000 templates for tissue samples. Clonality was taken to be one minus Pielou's evenness. Tissue-enriched TCRs were identified by differential abundance testing using productive amino-acid clonotypes, minimum total count 5 and alpha 0.1. Repertoire overlap between compartments was quantified with the Jaccard Index and Morisita Overlap Index. TCR beta CDR3s were clustered by GLIPH together with public tetramer-defined viral CDR3s, and at least three viral sequences plus V-gene enrichment were required for viral motifs. TCRdb re-hosts the immuneACCESS table, in-frame sequences only. Its copies lack some clones; in the studies checked, an unresolved V gene accounts for under half of them, and the cause for the rest is not known. V and J calls and clone size are those listed in that table; D and trimming were worked out from the DNA. The sample data list about 45,000 clones, and more than 85% of these were observed just once. The ten largest make up roughly a tenth of the sample.

Points the paper makes about the study in general: Longer overall survival was associated with higher blood T cell density, whereas shorter survival was associated with higher adjacent-lung clonality. Uninvolved tumor-adjacent lung showed the highest T cell clonality, higher than tumor, which suggests more focused antigenic responses in the uninvolved tumor-adjacent lung. Multi-region tumor sequencing was not performed, so intratumor heterogeneity could not be excluded. A median of 57 of the top 100 tumor clones turned up in the paired uninvolved adjacent lung, and some 28 of those clones also ranked among the top 100 of that same adjacent lung. Because the study design was exploratory, TCR variables were selected using unadjusted p-values without false-discovery rate correction.

The material was PBMCs, obtained before any cancer treatment. Recombination connected TRBV7-2 to TRBJ2-6; too little of a D gene remains to name it. The TCR comes from a woman between 35 and 70 years old with stage II lung adenocarcinoma. The nucleotides read TGTGCCAGCAGCCCTCCCCGCTCTGGGGCCAACGTCCTGACTTTC. Translated, it gives CASSPPRSGANVLTF.